This T cell receptor (beta chain) was retrieved from a study of post-analysis software for immune sequencing data. General observations from the study: A few TRBV segments occurring more often in patients than controls included TRBV5-6, TRBV5-1 and TRBV20-1.

Remarks on this clonotype: Its target is not known.

TCR beta libraries were prepared from cDNA with unique molecular identifiers. TCRdb reanalysed the PCR reads using MiXCR and keeps one entry per CDR3 protein. The table includes roughly 650,000 distinct CDR3 sequences, approximately 59% detected once. Germline V gene sequence: CDR1 DFQATT, CDR2 SNEGSKA (reference sequence). The CDR3 runs 16 residues. This chain connects TRBV20-1 to TRBJ2-7; TRBD1 or TRBD2 may be the D gene (6 bases each). The DNA end favors TRBJ2-5, so the J call may be wrong. The sample taken for sequencing was blood. The sequence derives from a girl aged 2-10 years with multiple sclerosis. The CDR3 loop is CSARGEGIRRGETQYF. The CDR3 region has the DNA TGCAGTGCTAGAGGGGAAGGGATCAGGAGGGGGGAGACCCAGTACTTC.